These T cell receptor beta chains were read from a single sample in a study of brain T cells in children with intractable seizures. TCRdb keeps only in-frame clones here, not all; method: immunoSEQ multiplex PCR. The repertoire holds roughly 80,000 clones, with approximately 89% as singletons. The sequencing here drew on peripheral blood, taken at surgery. These receptors were taken from a girl under 10 years old with Rasmussen encephalitis and intractable seizures. The CDR3 runs from the conserved cysteine through the conserved F or W. Each record gives: D gene, clone size, J gene, V gene, CDR3 protein, CDR3 DNA. A D gene is named only where the DNA matches it firmly. Clone size is shown for a subset of rows, as once, few, many or a class of expanded clone.

D: .
size: .
J: TRBJ2-3
V: TRBV7-2
CDR3: CASSLVRASTDTQYF
DNA: TGTGCCAGCAGCTTAGTCCGGGCTAGCACAGATACGCAGTATTTT

D: .
size: .
J: TRBJ1-6
V: TRBV19
CDR3: CASSISPVLSPLHF
DNA: TGTGCCAGTAGTATTTCCCCCGTACTTTCACCCCTCCACTTT

D: TRBD1
size: .
J: TRBJ2-7
V: TRBV27
CDR3: CASSRQGRTYEQYF
DNA: TGTGCCAGCAGCCGACAGGGGAGGACCTACGAGCAGTACTTC

D: .
size: .
J: TRBJ1-4
V: TRBV19
CDR3: CASRRQHPTNEKLFF
DNA: TGTGCCAGTAGACGACAACACCCAACTAATGAAAAACTGTTTTTT

D: TRBD1
size: once
J: TRBJ1-3
V: TRBV9
CDR3: CASSARDRAFNIYF
DNA: TGTGCCAGCAGCGCCCGGGACAGGGCCTTTAACATATATTTT

D: .
size: .
J: TRBJ2-2
V: TRBV6-1
CDR3: CASSEAGVGGELFF
DNA: TGTGCCAGCAGTGAAGCCGGGGTCGGCGGGGAGCTGTTTTTT

D: .
size: once
J: TRBJ2-7
V: TRBV6-6
CDR3: CASSLQASLYEQYF
DNA: TGTGCCAGCAGTTTACAAGCGTCCCTCTACGAGCAGTACTTC

D: TRBD1
size: .
J: TRBJ2-7
V: TRBV3-1/TRBV3-2
CDR3: CASSQGQGGLYEQYF
DNA: TGTGCCAGCAGCCAGGGACAGGGCGGTTTGTACGAGCAGTACTTC

D: .
size: .
J: TRBJ1-5
V: TRBV18
CDR3: CASSDGNQPQHF
DNA: TGTGCCAGCTCAGACGGCAATCAGCCCCAGCATTTT

D: .
size: .
J: TRBJ1-4
V: TRBV5-5
CDR3: CASSLAPGTPLGKLFF
DNA: TGTGCCAGCAGCTTGGCCCCCGGGACCCCTCTTGGAAAACTGTTTTTT

D: .
size: .
J: TRBJ2-5
V: TRBV9
CDR3: CASSTPNSGETQYF
DNA: TGTGCCAGCAGCACCCCCAACAGCGGAGAGACCCAGTACTTC

D: .
size: .
J: TRBJ2-7
V: TRBV11-3
CDR3: CASSLEVGPTYEQYF
DNA: TGTGCCAGCAGCTTAGAAGTGGGTCCCACCTACGAGCAGTACTTC

D: .
size: .
J: TRBJ1-3
V: TRBV10-2
CDR3: CASSADGNTIYF
DNA: TGCGCCAGCAGTGCAGATGGAAACACCATATATTTT

D: .
size: .
J: TRBJ1-4
V: TRBV20-1
CDR3: CSASFPEKLFF
DNA: TGCAGTGCTAGTTTCCCCGAAAAACTGTTTTTT

D: TRBD1
size: .
J: TRBJ2-5
V: TRBV27
CDR3: CASSLDRAETQYF
DNA: TGTGCCAGCAGTCTGGACAGGGCAGAGACCCAGTACTTC

D: TRBD1
size: .
J: TRBJ2-2
V: TRBV10-3
CDR3: CANRGHTGELFF
DNA: TGTGCCAACAGGGGGCACACCGGGGAGCTGTTTTTT

D: TRBD1
size: once
J: TRBJ2-7
V: TRBV6-1
CDR3: CASSEYGTGAYEQYF
DNA: TGTGCCAGCAGTGAATACGGGACAGGGGCTTACGAGCAGTACTTC

D: .
size: .
J: TRBJ1-5
V: TRBV6-5
CDR3: CASSSDRNYKPQHF
DNA: TGTGCCAGCAGTTCAGACAGGAACTATAAGCCCCAGCATTTT

D: TRBD1
size: .
J: TRBJ1-1
V: TRBV2
CDR3: CASRADRGHRAFF
DNA: TGTGCCAGCAGGGCGGACAGGGGGCATCGAGCTTTCTTT

D: .
size: .
J: TRBJ2-7
V: TRBV3-1/TRBV3-2
CDR3: CASSQGWGIHEQYF
DNA: TGTGCCAGCAGCCAAGGATGGGGGATCCACGAGCAGTACTTC

D: .
size: .
J: TRBJ1-2
V: TRBV5-4
CDR3: CASSLAGVTGGYTF
DNA: TGTGCCAGCAGCTTGGCCGGAGTAACAGGAGGCTACACCTTC

D: TRBD1
size: .
J: TRBJ1-5
V: TRBV18
CDR3: CASSATGGHQPQHF
DNA: TGTGCCAGCTCAGCTACAGGGGGCCATCAGCCCCAGCATTTT

D: TRBD1
size: .
J: TRBJ1-1
V: TRBV7-9
CDR3: CASSVGGTATEAFF
DNA: TGTGCCAGCAGCGTAGGAGGGACAGCCACTGAAGCTTTCTTT

D: .
size: .
J: TRBJ1-4
V: TRBV28
CDR3: CASTSRQARRVNEKLFF
DNA: TGTGCCAGCACCTCAAGACAGGCCCGGAGAGTTAATGAAAAACTGTTTTTT

D: TRBD1
size: few
J: TRBJ1-1
V: TRBV6-5
CDR3: CASSKTGGNTEAFF
DNA: TGTGCCAGCAGTAAGACAGGGGGCAACACTGAAGCTTTCTTT

D: TRBD2
size: .
J: TRBJ2-1
V: TRBV3-1/TRBV3-2
CDR3: CASSRILAGVSYNEQFF
DNA: TGTGCCAGCAGCCGCATCCTAGCGGGAGTCTCCTACAATGAGCAGTTCTTC

D: TRBD1
size: many
J: TRBJ2-7
V: TRBV6-5
CDR3: CASSYLGQGYEQYF
DNA: TGTGCCAGCAGTTATTTGGGACAGGGCTACGAGCAGTACTTC

D: .
size: .
J: TRBJ2-2
V: TRBV19
CDR3: CASTTTGSGELFF
DNA: TGTGCCAGTACCACAACAGGGTCCGGGGAGCTGTTTTTT

D: .
size: .
J: TRBJ2-1
V: TRBV11-2
CDR3: CASSLGLGPQYNEQFF
DNA: TGTGCCAGCAGCTTAGGGCTAGGCCCTCAATACAATGAGCAGTTCTTC

D: .
size: .
J: TRBJ1-1
V: TRBV7-9
CDR3: CASSLETGSEAFF
DNA: TGTGCCAGCAGCTTGGAAACAGGATCTGAAGCTTTCTTT

D: .
size: many
J: TRBJ2-7
V: TRBV6-5
CDR3: CASRVGHTYEQYF
DNA: TGTGCCAGCAGAGTTGGACATACCTACGAGCAGTACTTC

D: TRBD2
size: .
J: TRBJ2-3
V: TRBV7-8
CDR3: CASSSLTSGGTDTQYF
DNA: TGTGCCAGCAGCTCACTTACTAGCGGGGGCACAGATACGCAGTATTTT

D: TRBD1
size: .
J: TRBJ1-5
V: TRBV18
CDR3: CASSPTGGSRANQPQHF
DNA: TGTGCCAGCTCACCAACAGGGGGCTCACGGGCCAATCAGCCCCAGCATTTT

D: .
size: .
J: TRBJ1-2
V: TRBV12-3/TRBV12-4
CDR3: CASSFQGSGYTF
DNA: TGTGCCAGCAGTTTCCAGGGGAGTGGCTACACCTTC

D: .
size: once
J: TRBJ1-2
V: TRBV6-5
CDR3: CASSKAGAYGYTF
DNA: TGTGCCAGCAGCAAGGCCGGAGCTTATGGCTACACCTTC

D: .
size: .
J: TRBJ1-1
V: TRBV3-1/TRBV3-2
CDR3: CASSQGLNTEAFF
DNA: TGTGCCAGCAGCCAAGGACTGAACACTGAAGCTTTCTTT

D: .
size: .
J: TRBJ1-2
V: TRBV9
CDR3: CASSGARNYGYTF
DNA: TGTGCCAGCAGCGGAGCAAGAAACTATGGCTACACCTTC

D: .
size: .
J: TRBJ2-4
V: TRBV18
CDR3: CASSPSRRGKNIQYF
DNA: TGTGCCAGCTCACCTAGCCGACGGGGAAAAAACATTCAGTACTTC

D: TRBD1
size: .
J: TRBJ1-6
V: TRBV28
CDR3: CASSSPGTGDSPLHF
DNA: TGTGCCAGCAGTTCCCCCGGGACAGGGGATTCACCCCTCCACTTT